These 2 T cell receptor beta chains originate from one sample sequenced in a study of cytomegalovirus exposure and HLA in healthy donors. Amplification used 60 Vbeta primers and 13 Jbeta primers. Sequencing was performed with immunoSEQ multiplex PCR; in TCRdb, only in-frame clones are kept and a portion is missing. The repertoire holds hundreds of thousands of clones, with 77% as singletons. Material for sequencing was PBMCs. These receptors were obtained from a woman in her sixties in good health and CMV-seropositive.

The V and J genes are TRBV5-1 and TRBJ1-2; D remains ambiguous. V was clipped by 7 bases and J by 2 bases, with 15 bases between them. The CDR3 runs 14 residues. Germline V gene lookup returns CDR1 SGHRS and CDR2 YFSETQ. CDR3 sequence reads: CASGNFAANYGYTF. As DNA, the CDR3 is TGCGCCAGCGGTAATTTCGCAGCGAACTATGGCTACACCTTC. The full variable domain, rest sourced from reference TRBV5-1 and TRBJ1-2, is KAGVTQTPRYLIKTRGQQVTLSCSPISGHRSVSWYQQTPGQGLQFLFEYFSETQRNKGNFPGRFSGRQFSNSRSEMNVSTLELGDSALYLCASGNFAANYGYTFGSGTRLTVV.

This sequence joins TRBV12-5 and TRBJ2-1; 14 bases agree with TRBD2. V shed 5 bases, J shed 1 base, and the junction held 13 bases outside the gene matches. CDR1 LGHNT and CDR2 FRNRAP come from the germline V gene. The CDR3 has 20 residues. The CDR3 sequence: CASGRRLAGGPRGSYNEQFF. CDR3 DNA sequence: TGTGCTAGTGGTCGTCGACTAGCGGGAGGGCCCAGGGGTTCCTACAATGAGCAGTTCTTC. Based on the CDR3 plus reference TRBV12-5 and TRBJ2-1, the full variable domain is DARVTQTPRHKVTEMGQEVTMRCQPILGHNTVFWYRQTMMQGLELLAYFRNRAPLDDSGMPKDRFSAEMPDATLATLKIQPSEPRDSAVYFCASGRRLAGGPRGSYNEQFFGPGTRLTVL.